The 32 T cell receptor beta chains in this list originate from one sample, sequenced in a study of shared clonotypes between healthy human individuals. The naive CD8 subset, CD45RO-negative cells positively selected for CCR7, excluded terminally differentiated effector memory CD45RA+ cells. Profiled with immunoSEQ multiplex PCR; TCRdb holds only in-frame clones, not every one. Of about 2.1 million clones in the sample, 85% to 95% were seen once. Sequenced sample: naive CD8+ T cells from PBMCs. The source of these receptors is a man aged 18-30 years in good health. Some clones in this sample may be carry-over from other donors' samples.

This chain uses TRBV19 with TRBJ2-7, with 10 positions matching TRBD2. The CDR3 totals 12 residues. Germline V gives CDR1 LNHDA, CDR2 SQIVND (reference sequence). The V gene end was trimmed by 10 bases and the J gene end by 3 bases; junction bases not matched to a gene: 3. The CDR3 coding sequence is TGTGCCACCGGACTAGCGGACTACGAGCAGTACTTC. The encoded protein is CATGLADYEQYF.

This clone came up once. The chain recombines TRBV7-6 with TRBJ2-1; TRBD1 agrees at 10 bases. Trimming removed 1 base from V and 7 bases from J; junction bases left unmatched: 13. This CDR3 contains 18 residues. Germline V lookup: CDR1 SGHVS, CDR2 FNYEAQ. The CDR3 region is CASSLVGQGRSGLNEQFF. CDR3 DNA: TGTGCCAGCAGCTTAGTGGGACAGGGGAGGAGCGGACTTAATGAGCAGTTCTTC.

The J gene is TRBJ2-1, the V gene TRBV7-9; D remains unclear. This CDR3 comprises 12 residues. Germline V gives CDR1 SEHNR, CDR2 FQNEAQ (reference sequence). V was clipped by 2 bases and J by 9 bases, with 8 bases between them. This chain's CDR3 is CASSLYVSEQFF. As DNA, the CDR3 is TGTGCCAGCAGCTTATATGTCAGTGAGCAGTTCTTC.

The V and J genes are TRBV10-3 and TRBJ1-2; D might be TRBD1 (6 bases). Trimming stripped 9 bases from V and 3 bases from J, with 17 bases between. The length of the CDR3 is 14 residues. Germline CDR1 reads ENHRY; CDR2 reads SYGVKD. The CDR3 coding sequence is TGTGCCATATTTGAGGGGGGGGCGGACTATGGCTACACCTTC. Translating gives CAIFEGGADYGYTF.

The V call is TRBV7-9, the J call TRBJ2-1; no reliable D call. The germline V gene has CDR1 SEHNR and CDR2 FQNEAQ (reference sequence). The length of the CDR3 is 15 residues. V lost 6 bases, J lost 3 bases, and 15 bases lay in between. CDR3 sequence (DNA): TGTGCCAGCAGAGAAACGAGCGTCGTCTACAATGAGCAGTTCTTC. This sequence encodes CASRETSVVYNEQFF.

The chain carries TRBV28 and TRBJ1-2; tentative D call: TRBD1 (5 bases). V was clipped by 7 bases and J by 8 bases, with 17 bases between them. The germline V gene has CDR1 MDHEN and CDR2 SYDVKM. This CDR3 region has 13 residues. CDR3 DNA sequence: TGTGCCAGCACGAATTCGACAGACAGAGGCTACACCTTC. Translation gives CASTNSTDRGYTF.

This clone was seen just once. Other DNA sequences in this specimen translate into the identical CDR3. The V and J genes are TRBV4-1 and TRBJ2-7; D is uncertain. The length of the CDR3 is 13 residues. The V gene lost 1 base and the J gene lost 0 bases, with 4 bases spanning the gap. Germline CDR1 MGHRA, CDR2 YSYEKL. The CDR3 protein is CASSQGSSYEQYF. The CDR3 DNA is TGCGCCAGCAGCCAAGGTAGCTCCTACGAGCAGTACTTC.

The chain has TRBV2 and TRBJ2-7; 7 bases map to TRBD2. V dropped 8 bases and J dropped 5; count of bases not matched to a gene: 9. This CDR3 is 13 amino acids long. The germline V gene has CDR1 SNHLY and CDR2 FYNNEI. This CDR3 reads CASGKNRGDEQYF. CDR3 DNA sequence: TGTGCCAGCGGCAAAAACCGGGGGGACGAGCAGTACTTC.

The chain carries TRBV19 and TRBJ2-7, with TRBD1 matching 7 bases. CDR3 length: 15 residues. Germline V lookup: CDR1 LNHDA, CDR2 SQIVND (reference sequence). Unmatched junction bases numbered 8, after V lost 3 bases and J lost 3 bases. The CDR3 is CASSIPGQSFYEQYF. The CDR3 coding sequence is TGTGCCAGTAGTATTCCGGGACAGAGTTTCTACGAGCAGTACTTC.

This chain uses TRBV5-5 with TRBJ1-2; TRBD1 might be the D (6 bases). The V end was cut by 0 bases, the J end by 0 bases, with 9 bases between. The CDR3 is 15 amino acids. Germline V gives CDR1 SGHKS, CDR2 YYEKEE (reference sequence). CDR3: CASSLVDSSNYGYTF. The CDR3 nucleotides read TGTGCCAGCAGCTTGGTGGACAGCTCTAACTATGGCTACACCTTC.

V is TRBV30 and J is TRBJ2-2, with 11 bases identical to TRBD2. V trimming: 0 bases; J trimming: 7 bases; junction bases outside the gene matches: 7. The CDR3 has 16 amino acids. The germline V gene encodes CDR1 GTSNPN and CDR2 SVGIG (reference sequence). For the CDR3, the DNA is TGTGCCTGGAGTGTATTAGCGGGAGGGCCCGGCGGGGAGCTGTTTTTT. Its protein product is CAWSVLAGGPGGELFF. The variable domain in full, with the rest retrieved from reference TRBV30 and TRBJ2-2, is SQTIHQWPATLVQPVGSPLSLECTVEGTSNPNLYWYRQAAGRGLQLLFYSVGIGQISSEVPQNLSASRPQDRQFILSSKKLLLSDSGFYLCAWSVLAGGPGGELFFGEGSRLTVL.

The sample holds a few counts of this clone. This chain's CDR3 is CSVVEVYGYTF. CDR3 coding DNA: TGCAGCGTTGTGGAGGTCTATGGCTACACCTTC. This chain joins TRBV29-1 and TRBJ1-2; D is undetermined. V lost 4 bases and J 4 bases, leaving 7 bases between the germline ends. Germline V gene lookup returns CDR1 SQVTM and CDR2 ANQGSEA. The CDR3 covers 11 residues.

The sample holds one count of this clone. The sample has other DNA sequences that encode this CDR3 too. V usage is TRBV10-3 and J usage is TRBJ1-1; no definite D call. The germline V gene has CDR1 ENHRY and CDR2 SYGVKD. This CDR3 has 12 residues. V was pared by 1 base and J by 8 bases, with 8 bases between. The CDR3 reads CAISEWGREAFF. The DNA of the CDR3 is TGTGCCATCAGTGAGTGGGGAAGAGAAGCTTTCTTT.

V and J are TRBV9 and TRBJ2-1, with D unresolved. CDR3 length: 12 amino acids. Per germline, CDR1 SGDLS and CDR2 YYNGEE. V was trimmed by 1 base and J by 9 bases, leaving 8 bases between them. The CDR3 reads CASSVSMTEQFF. CDR3 bases: TGTGCCAGCAGCGTAAGTATGACTGAGCAGTTCTTC.

Concerning this clone itself: The same CDR3 also results from other DNA sequences found in this sample. This chain joins TRBV9 and TRBJ2-7; 8 nucleotides agree with TRBD1. The trim removed 0 bases at V and 4 bases at J, leaving 3 bases unmatched. The CDR3 spans 14 residues. Germline CDR1 SGDLS, CDR2 YYNGEE. CDR3 coding DNA: TGTGCCAGCAGCGTAGCGGACAGGGCATACGAGCAGTACTTC. It yields the protein CASSVADRAYEQYF.

The V gene is TRBV27, the J gene TRBJ2-7, with D perhaps given as TRBD1 or TRBD2 (5 bases each). The germline CDR1 and CDR2 sequences are MNHEY and SMNVEV (reference sequence). Trimming cost V 6 bases and J 2 bases, with 14 bases left between them. This CDR3 is 14 amino acids long. This CDR3 is CASRWDASTYEQYF. The CDR3 DNA reads TGTGCCAGCAGATGGGACGCCTCAACCTACGAGCAGTACTTC.

V is TRBV6-4 and J is TRBJ1-1, with 7 bases aligning to TRBD1. After removal of 5 bases from V and 6 bases from J, the junction contained 6 bases not matched to a gene. Germline V lookup: CDR1 MRHNA, CDR2 SNTAGT. CDR3 length: 13 residues. The CDR3: CASSFSGGAEAFF. CDR3 sequence (DNA): TGTGCCAGCAGTTTCTCAGGGGGAGCTGAAGCTTTCTTT.

This clone was counted once. The V gene is TRBV27, the J gene TRBJ2-7; D possibly corresponds to TRBD1 (5 bases). This CDR3 contains 14 residues. Looked up from germline, CDR1 is MNHEY and CDR2 is SMNVEV (reference sequence). The ends were cut back, 3 bases at V and 3 bases at J, with 12 bases in the middle. DNA for the CDR3: TGTGCCAGCAGTTTTAGTCAGGGTGGCTACGAGCAGTACTTC. This encodes CASSFSQGGYEQYF.

This chain joins TRBV27 and TRBJ2-5; 10 bases match TRBD1. V trimming: 5 bases; J trimming: 1 base; junction bases outside the gene matches: 7. Germline loops: CDR1 MNHEY, CDR2 SMNVEV (reference sequence). CDR3 size: 16 residues. CDR3 in amino acids: CASSLGTGVAQETQYF. CDR3 sequence (DNA): TGTGCCAGCAGTCTCGGGACAGGGGTTGCCCAAGAGACCCAGTACTTC.

The chain has TRBV9 and TRBJ2-3; D could derive from TRBD1 or TRBD2 (5 bases each). The CDR3 totals 16 residues. CDR1 SGDLS and CDR2 YYNGEE come from the germline V gene. The germline V and J ends were trimmed by 0 bases and 0 bases, with 11 bases remaining between them. The CDR3 is CASSVGGISSTDTQYF. The CDR3 DNA reads as TGTGCCAGCAGCGTAGGGGGGATCTCTAGCACAGATACGCAGTATTTT.

J is TRBJ1-1 and V is TRBV6-4; a possible D gene is TRBD1 (6 bases). Trimming took 5 bases from V and 4 from J, leaving 20 bases between them. In germline, CDR1 is MRHNA, CDR2 SNTAGT. This CDR3 is 16 amino acids long. CDR3 bases: TGTGCCAGCAGTCAAGATGGGGGGCGAAGGGGCACTGAAGCTTTCTTT. It yields the protein CASSQDGGRRGTEAFF.

Comment on this clone: Other DNA sequences in this sample translate to the same CDR3. This chain connects TRBV7-9 to TRBJ2-7, with D possibly being TRBD1 (5 bases). Germline assignment: CDR1 SEHNR and CDR2 FQNEAQ (reference sequence). The V gene lost 6 bases and the J gene lost 3 bases, with 9 bases spanning the gap. The CDR3 sequence is 12 residues long. CDR3 coding DNA: TGTGCCAGCAGTGACAGAGACTACGAGCAGTACTTC. It codes for CASSDRDYEQYF.

The chain recombines TRBV10-3 with TRBJ2-7, with 7 bases that match TRBD1. Germline CDR1 is ENHRY and CDR2 is SYGVKD. The V gene end was trimmed by 3 bases and the J gene end by 0 bases; junction bases not matched to a gene: 5. The CDR3 has 15 residues. CDR3 protein: CAISDTGVLSYEQYF. The DNA of the CDR3 is TGTGCCATCAGTGATACAGGGGTCCTCTCCTACGAGCAGTACTTC.

This rearrangement joins TRBV13 to TRBJ2-5; TRBD2 aligns across 7 bases. CDR3 size: 17 residues. Looked up from germline, CDR1 is PRHDT and CDR2 is FYEKMQ (reference sequence). Trimming at V came to 4 bases and at J to 5 bases, leaving 16 bases not matched to a gene. The CDR3 sequence: CASSSSFGGRADETQYF. CDR3 bases: TGTGCCAGCAGCTCCTCCTTTGGGGGGAGGGCCGATGAGACCCAGTACTTC.

Concerning this clone: At the DNA level, this CDR3 is encoded by other sequences in the same sample as well. The rearrangement joins TRBV27 to TRBJ2-1; 7 bases are a match to TRBD1. CDR3 length: 14 residues. Germline V gene lookup returns CDR1 MNHEY and CDR2 SMNVEV (reference sequence). The trim removed 7 bases at V and 2 bases at J, leaving 5 bases unmatched. The CDR3 loop reads CASTPGTAYNEQFF. DNA of the CDR3: TGTGCCAGCACCCCCGGGACAGCCTACAATGAGCAGTTCTTC.

Remarks on this clone: Additional DNA sequences in this sample encode the identical CDR3. The chain is built from TRBV6-5 and TRBJ2-2, with D unclear. CDR3 length equals 12 residues. V was clipped by 3 bases and J by 4 bases, with 3 bases between them. Germline CDR1 reads MNHEY; CDR2 reads SVGAGI. The CDR3 loop is CASSYFTGELFF. The DNA for the CDR3 is TGTGCCAGCAGTTATTTCACCGGGGAGCTGTTTTTT.

To note about this clone: Other DNA sequences of this sample code for an identical CDR3. This chain joins TRBV9 and TRBJ2-1; tentatively, D is TRBD1 (5 bases). The CDR3 consists of 15 residues. Germline values: CDR1 SGDLS, CDR2 YYNGEE. The ends were cut back, 1 base at V and 2 bases at J, with 10 bases in the middle. DNA of the CDR3: TGTGCCAGCAGCGTATCAGGGATAACCTACAATGAGCAGTTCTTC. It specifies CASSVSGITYNEQFF.

The sample holds one count of this clone. Additional DNA sequences in this sample encode the identical CDR3. The gene calls are TRBV28 and TRBJ2-7, with D tentatively TRBD1 or TRBD2 (6 bases each). Trimming took 5 bases from V and 4 from J, leaving 15 bases between them. The V gene's germline CDR1 is MDHEN and CDR2 SYDVKM. The CDR3 runs 14 residues. The CDR3 DNA sequence: TGTGCCAGCAGTCTGGTGCAGGGGAGGTACGAGCAGTACTTC. As protein: CASSLVQGRYEQYF.

The genes are TRBV29-1 and TRBJ1-1; 9 bases agree with TRBD1. Germline CDR1 SQVTM, CDR2 ANQGSEA. This CDR3 contains 16 residues. V lost 7 bases to trimming and J lost 0 bases; unmatched junction nucleotides: 12. The CDR3: CSDHPGQGSMNTEAFF. DNA for the CDR3: TGCAGCGATCACCCGGGACAGGGTAGTATGAACACTGAAGCTTTCTTT.

The CDR3, as DNA: TGTGCCAGCAGCTCAATGTGGGGAGGGGTAGCCAAAAACATTCAGTACTTC. Its protein product is CASSSMWGGVAKNIQYF. The chain couples TRBV11-2 to TRBJ2-4; 7 bases are shared with TRBD2. The CDR3 sequence is 17 residues long. With 4 bases clipped from V and 0 bases from J, the junction kept 9 bases outside the gene matches. CDR1 is SGHAT, CDR2 FQNNGV, per germline. Drawing the rest from reference TRBV11-2 and TRBJ2-4, the complete variable domain is EAGVAQSPRYKIIEKRQSVAFWCNPISGHATLYWYQQILGQGPKLLIQFQNNGVVDDSQLPKDRFSAERLKGVDSTLKIQPAKLEDSAVYLCASSSMWGGVAKNIQYFGAGTRLSVL.

This chain uses TRBV27 with TRBJ2-1; D call uncertain. The CDR3 runs to 15 residues. Trimming removed 8 bases at V and 5 bases at J, with 19 bases between. Germline V CDR1 and CDR2: MNHEY, SMNVEV (reference sequence). The CDR3 here is CASLKLRGPNNEQFF. In DNA, the CDR3 is TGTGCCAGCCTCAAACTCAGAGGTCCGAACAATGAGCAGTTCTTC.

Notes on this clone: This specimen includes other DNA sequences encoding the same CDR3. This chain connects TRBV19 to TRBJ2-1; D possibly corresponds to TRBD2 (7 bases). The CDR3 is 11 amino acids. The V end was cut by 8 bases, the J end by 8 bases, with 10 bases between. Germline CDR1 reads LNHDA; CDR2 reads SQIVND (reference sequence). CDR3 nucleotide sequence: TGTGCCAGTTTAGGGGGGGATGAGCAGTTCTTC. It is translated as CASLGGDEQFF.